The next 32 T cell receptor beta chains were all read from a single sample in a study of blood T cell repertoires in COVID-19. Libraries were prepared by immunoSEQ multiplex PCR; TCRdb keeps only in-frame clonotypes and omits some of them. The data show 150,000 to 200,000 clones, less than 85% seen once. Sequencing was done on a sample of peripheral blood. The receptor source for this set is a human donor with acute or convalescent COVID-19. The donor label of this sample is uncertain.

J is TRBJ2-5 and V is TRBV5-6; 10 bases are shared with TRBD1. From germline, CDR1 is SGHDT and CDR2 YYEEEE. The CDR3 spans 18 residues. The V segment lost 4 bases and the J segment 1 base; nucleotides outside the gene matches: 13. This CDR3 reads CASSIRTGGFIGQETQYF. In nucleotides, the CDR3 is TGTGCCAGCAGCATAAGGACAGGGGGTTTTATTGGCCAAGAGACCCAGTACTTC.

The V and J genes are TRBV7-9 and TRBJ1-2; 11 bases line up with TRBD1. The CDR3 runs to 14 residues. V lost 5 bases and J lost 1; bases outside the gene matches: 0. The germline CDR1 and CDR2 sequences are SEHNR and FQNEAQ (reference sequence). The CDR3: CASSGTGGNYGYTF. The CDR3 nucleotides are TGTGCCAGCAGCGGGACAGGGGGTAACTATGGCTACACCTTC.

This chain connects TRBV5-1 to TRBJ2-7; tentative D call: TRBD1 (7 bases). The V end lost 2 bases, the J end lost 5 bases, and 14 bases lay between the germline ends. Germline-derived CDR1 and CDR2 are SGHRS and YFSETQ. The CDR3 extends over 14 amino acids. Written as DNA, the CDR3 is TGCGCCAGCAGCTTACGGCAGGGGGGAGACGAGCAGTACTTC. Residues: CASSLRQGGDEQYF.

The chain uses TRBV19 and TRBJ2-5, with D unresolved. This CDR3 is 12 amino acids long. Trimming left V 3 bases short and J 3 bases short, with 5 bases between. Germline CDR1 LNHDA, CDR2 SQIVND (reference sequence). This CDR3 is CASSIGKETQYF. Here the CDR3 DNA reads TGTGCCAGTAGTATTGGCAAAGAGACCCAGTACTTC.

V and J are TRBV2 and TRBJ2-7; D possibly corresponds to TRBD1 (6 bases). The V and J ends lost 5 bases and 2 bases respectively, with 13 bases between them. Looked up from germline, CDR1 is SNHLY and CDR2 is FYNNEI. This CDR3 spans 14 amino acids. The CDR3 DNA follows: TGTGCCAGCAGTTACAGGGTAACCCCCTACGAGCAGTACTTC. Amino acids: CASSYRVTPYEQYF. The full variable domain, completed using reference TRBV2 and TRBJ2-7, is EPEVTQTPSHQVTQMGQEVILRCVPISNHLYFYWYRQILGQKVEFLVSFYNNEISEKSEIFDDQFSVERPDGSNFTLKIRSTKLEDSAMYFCASSYRVTPYEQYFGPGTRLTVT.

The chain uses TRBV7-2 and TRBJ1-2; 10 bases fit TRBD1. Germline V gene lookup returns CDR1 SGHTA and CDR2 FQGNSA. V was clipped by 5 bases and J by 8 bases; unmatched bases: 8. The CDR3 sequence is 14 residues long. The DNA for the CDR3 is TGTGCCAGCAGCCCGGGACAGGGGAGAGCCGGCTACACCTTC. Translating it yields CASSPGQGRAGYTF.

In this sample, this clone turned up once. The chain uses TRBV7-3 and TRBJ1-2; D is perhaps TRBD1 (6 bases). The V gene's germline CDR1 is SGHTA and CDR2 FQGTGA. Trimming pared 5 bases from V and 8 bases from J, leaving 24 bases between. The CDR3 totals 16 residues. Here the CDR3 reads CASSPGARVSSAGYTF. The CDR3 coding sequence is TGTGCCAGCAGCCCAGGGGCTCGGGTGTCGTCCGCGGGCTACACCTTC.

The CDR3 reads CASSLAGGETQYF. The DNA for the CDR3 is TGTGCCAGCAGCTTAGCGGGGGGAGAGACCCAGTACTTC. The V call is TRBV7-9, the J call TRBJ2-5; TRBD2 might be the D (6 bases). The germline CDR1 and CDR2 sequences are SEHNR and FQNEAQ (reference sequence). Trimming took 0 bases from V and 4 from J, leaving 6 bases between them. The CDR3 is 13 amino acids.

V and J are TRBV5-1 and TRBJ2-7; 8 bases fit TRBD1. Germline values: CDR1 SGHRS, CDR2 YFSETQ. CDR3 length: 16 amino acids. The V and J ends lost 4 bases and 5 bases, in that order; junction bases with no gene match: 14. The CDR3 DNA reads TGCGCCAGCAGCGTCAAACCGGCACAGGGGGGAAACGAGCAGTACTTC. It encodes CASSVKPAQGGNEQYF. Filled out from reference TRBV5-1 and TRBJ2-7, the complete variable domain reads KAGVTQTPRYLIKTRGQQVTLSCSPISGHRSVSWYQQTPGQGLQFLFEYFSETQRNKGNFPGRFSGRQFSNSRSEMNVSTLELGDSALYLCASSVKPAQGGNEQYFGPGTRLTVT.

The chain is built from TRBV6-2 or TRBV6-3 and TRBJ1-1; 10 bases fit TRBD1. Trimming at V came to 4 bases and at J to 5 bases, leaving 10 bases not matched to a gene. Germline values: CDR1 MNHEY, CDR2 SVGEGT. CDR3 size: 16 residues. Written as DNA, the CDR3 is TGTGCCAGCAGTTCCGGGGACAGGGGAAGATTTACTGAAGCTTTCTTT. It specifies CASSSGDRGRFTEAFF.

V and J are TRBV7-2 and TRBJ2-7; tentatively, D is TRBD2 (6 bases). CDR3 length: 13 residues. Trimming shortened V by 5 bases and J by 4 bases, and 12 bases separated the two germline ends. Germline loops: CDR1 SGHTA, CDR2 FQGNSA. CDR3 nucleotide sequence: TGTGCCAGCAGCCCAAGTGGGGGGTACGAGCAGTACTTC. It is translated as CASSPSGGYEQYF.

This chain connects TRBV15 to TRBJ1-6; 8 bases align to TRBD1. The CDR3 has 17 residues. CDR1 is LNHNV and CDR2 is YYDKDF in the germline V gene (reference sequence). The V and J ends lost 0 bases and 1 base, in that order; junction bases with no gene match: 2. The CDR3 DNA follows: TGTGCCACCAGCAGAGATCGACAGGGGTCCTATAATTCACCCCTCCACTTT. Amino acid sequence: CATSRDRQGSYNSPLHF.

The rearrangement uses TRBV7-6 and TRBJ2-2, with TRBD2 matching 14 bases. Germline V gene data show CDR1 as SGHVS and CDR2 as FNYEAQ. Germline trimming cut 4 bases from V and 2 bases from J; bases unmatched to any gene: 9. The CDR3 is made up of 19 amino acids. CDR3 region: CASSYDPGLAGANTGELFF. In nucleotides, the CDR3 is TGTGCCAGCAGCTACGACCCGGGACTAGCGGGGGCAAACACCGGGGAGCTGTTTTTT.

The chain couples TRBV18 to TRBJ1-4; D unclear. V was cut by 6 bases and J by 7 bases, with 12 bases left in between. Germline CDR1 and CDR2: KGHSH and LQKENI. CDR3 length: 13 amino acids. This CDR3 is CASSPMEVEKLFF. CDR3 sequence (DNA): TGTGCCAGCTCCCCTATGGAGGTTGAAAAACTGTTTTTT.

The table lists this clone with a count of one. The chain employs TRBV21-1 and TRBJ1-2. TRBV21-1 is a pseudogene segment. The CDR3 has 13 amino acids. Written as DNA, the CDR3 is TGTGCCAGCAGCAATCTGCGTAACTATGGCTACACCTTC. Amino acid sequence: CASSNLRNYGYTF.

The rearrangement uses TRBV19 and TRBJ1-5; TRBD1 aligns across 9 bases. CDR3 length equals 17 residues. Trimming removed 5 bases from V and 5 bases from J; junction bases left unmatched: 13. Looked up from germline, CDR1 is LNHDA and CDR2 is SQIVND (reference sequence). For the CDR3, the DNA is TGTGCCAGTAGTCCCAAGGGGGGGGGACAGGGTCATCAGCCCCAGCATTTT. This sequence encodes CASSPKGGGQGHQPQHF.

The CDR3 is CASSLGQGKNSPLHF. CDR3 DNA: TGCGCCAGCAGCTTGGGACAGGGCAAGAATTCACCCCTCCACTTT. J is TRBJ1-6 and V is TRBV5-1; TRBD1 agrees at 7 bases. Germline V gene lookup returns CDR1 SGHRS and CDR2 YFSETQ. J gave up 7 bases and V 0 bases, and 4 bases lay outside the gene matches. This CDR3 has 15 amino acids.

CDR3 sequence reads: CASSQGLGTSRGNSYEQYF. CDR3 bases: TGTGCCAGCAGCCAGGGGTTGGGGACTAGTCGGGGGAACTCCTACGAGCAGTACTTC. This chain links TRBV14 with TRBJ2-7, with 8 bases that match TRBD2. Losses at the gene ends were 3 bases for V and 0 bases for J; bases not matched to a gene: 16. The germline gives CDR1 SGHDN, CDR2 FVKESK. CDR3 length: 19 amino acids.

This chain links TRBV12-5 with TRBJ2-7, with 7 bases fitting TRBD2. The junction had 8 bases not matched to a gene; V was cut back by 0 bases and J by 6 bases. The CDR3 length is 15 residues. Germline values: CDR1 LGHNT, CDR2 FRNRAP. The CDR3 spells CASGLVRGRVVEQYF. The CDR3 DNA reads TGTGCTAGTGGTTTGGTACGGGGGAGGGTAGTCGAGCAGTACTTC. The full variable domain, with the rest looked up from reference TRBV12-5 and TRBJ2-7, is DARVTQTPRHKVTEMGQEVTMRCQPILGHNTVFWYRQTMMQGLELLAYFRNRAPLDDSGMPKDRFSAEMPDATLATLKIQPSEPRDSAVYFCASGLVRGRVVEQYFGPGTRLTVT.

The V and J genes are TRBV5-1 and TRBJ2-6; possibly TRBD2 for D (6 bases). CDR1 and CDR2 from the germline V gene are SGHRS and YFSETQ. The CDR3 is made up of 16 amino acids. The V end lost 4 bases, the J end lost 4 bases, and 15 bases lay between the germline ends. This CDR3 reads CASSPPWGVGANVLTF. The CDR3 nucleotides read TGCGCCAGCAGCCCCCCCTGGGGGGTGGGGGCCAACGTCCTGACTTTC.

The V and J genes are TRBV28 and TRBJ1-1; possible D gene TRBD1, 6 bases. There are 15 residues in the CDR3. The V end was cut by 5 bases, the J end by 1 base, with 14 bases between. Germline V CDR1 and CDR2: MDHEN, SYDVKM. CDR3 in DNA: TGTGCCAGCAGTGCTTTAGACAGGCCGAACACTGAAGCTTTCTTT. As protein: CASSALDRPNTEAFF.

V and J are TRBV24-1 and TRBJ1-1; 11 bases line up with TRBD1. Germline V CDR1 and CDR2: KGHDR, SFDVKD. V gave up 7 bases and J gave up 2 bases; unmatched junction bases: 5. The CDR3 covers 15 residues. CDR3 coding DNA: TGTGCCACCAGGGGGGACAGGGGGGCCAACACTGAAGCTTTCTTT. This codes for CATRGDRGANTEAFF.

This chain links TRBV5-8 with TRBJ1-2; the D gene is possibly TRBD1 (6 bases). Germline V gene lookup returns CDR1 SGHTS and CDR2 YDEGEE. CDR3 length: 14 residues. V lost 1 base and J lost 8, with 15 bases in between. The CDR3 DNA reads TGTGCCAGCAGCTTGCTTGACAGGACTCGGGGCTACACCTTC. This gives the protein CASSLLDRTRGYTF.

The gene calls are TRBV7-9 and TRBJ2-7; 8 bases are shared with TRBD2. V was clipped by 6 bases and J by 3 bases; unmatched bases: 10. CDR1 and CDR2 (germline): SEHNR, FQNEAQ (reference sequence). The CDR3 sequence is 15 residues long. The CDR3 sequence: CASRPWGLGDYEQYF. Written as DNA, the CDR3 is TGTGCCAGCAGACCATGGGGACTAGGCGACTACGAGCAGTACTTC. The full variable domain, completed using reference TRBV7-9 and TRBJ2-7, is DTGVSQNPRHKITKRGQNVTFRCDPISEHNRLYWYRQTLGQGPEFLTYFQNEAQLEKSRLLSDRFSAERPKGSFSTLEIQRTEQGDSAMYLCASRPWGLGDYEQYFGPGTRLTVT.

The chain couples TRBV7-2 to TRBJ2-2; maybe TRBD1 (6 bases). Germline V lookup: CDR1 SGHTA, CDR2 FQGNSA. The V gene lost 3 bases and the J gene lost 4 bases, with 12 bases spanning the gap. The CDR3 covers 15 residues. The CDR3 is CASSFVGGLTGELFF. CDR3 in DNA: TGTGCCAGCAGCTTCGTTGGGGGCCTCACCGGGGAGCTGTTTTTT.

The chain has TRBV28 and TRBJ1-2, with 8 positions matching TRBD1. Trimming took 5 bases from V and 6 from J; bases not matched to a gene: 8. The CDR3 loop spans 14 amino acids. Germline-derived CDR1 and CDR2 are MDHEN and SYDVKM. The CDR3 DNA is TGTGCCAGCAGTGTTACAGGGGGTCTCGATGGCTACACCTTC. It specifies CASSVTGGLDGYTF.

The V gene is TRBV25-1, the J gene TRBJ2-1, with 8 bases fitting TRBD2. CDR1 and CDR2 from the germline V gene are MGHDK and SYGVNS. The J segment lost 6 bases and the V segment lost 7 bases, leaving 8 bases of the junction unmatched. This CDR3 comprises 14 residues. CDR3 sequence: CASIHPGTSNEQFF. The CDR3 DNA reads TGTGCCAGCATTCACCCCGGGACTAGCAATGAGCAGTTCTTC.

The J gene is TRBJ1-6, the V gene TRBV5-1; the match to TRBD1 covers 7 bases. The V and J ends lost 4 bases and 6 bases, in that order; junction bases with no gene match: 16. From germline, CDR1 is SGHRS and CDR2 YFSETQ. CDR3 length equals 18 residues. DNA of the CDR3: TGCGCCAGCAGCCCGGGGACAGACCCACGGACGAGTAATTCACCCCTCCACTTT. Its protein product is CASSPGTDPRTSNSPLHF.

The chain carries TRBV18 and TRBJ1-2; the D gene is possibly TRBD1 (6 bases). The CDR3 covers 16 residues. The germline V gene has CDR1 KGHSH and CDR2 LQKENI. With 7 bases removed from V and 2 bases from J, the gap between germline ends came to 20 bases. This CDR3 reads CASYGNSGVENYGYTF. The DNA of the CDR3 is TGTGCCAGCTACGGCAACTCAGGGGTTGAGAACTATGGCTACACCTTC.

The gene calls are TRBV5-3 and TRBJ2-4; the D gene is possibly TRBD1 (5 bases). TRBV5-3 is an ORF, and what it does is uncertain. V shed 5 bases and J shed 6 bases, with 21 bases lying between them. The CDR3 sequence is 16 residues long. For the CDR3, the DNA is TGTGCCAGAAGTTTCGAGGCCGGACATCATGTAAACATTCAGTACTTC. It encodes CARSFEAGHHVNIQYF.

This chain uses TRBV13 with TRBJ2-7; TRBD2 agrees at 8 bases. The V gene end was trimmed by 3 bases and the J gene end by 2 bases; junction bases not matched to a gene: 6. This CDR3 comprises 15 residues. CDR1 PRHDT and CDR2 FYEKMQ come from the germline V gene (reference sequence). This CDR3 reads CASSFPAGATYEQYF. In nucleotides, the CDR3 is TGTGCCAGCAGCTTCCCAGCGGGGGCCACCTACGAGCAGTACTTC.

The rearrangement links TRBV24-1 to TRBJ1-1; a possible D gene is TRBD1 (5 bases). Germline V gene sequence: CDR1 KGHDR, CDR2 SFDVKD. The V end was cut by 6 bases, the J end by 2 bases, with 9 bases between. This CDR3 comprises 13 residues. The CDR3 region is CATSRQLNTEAFF. The CDR3, as DNA: TGTGCCACCAGTAGACAGCTAAACACTGAAGCTTTCTTT.